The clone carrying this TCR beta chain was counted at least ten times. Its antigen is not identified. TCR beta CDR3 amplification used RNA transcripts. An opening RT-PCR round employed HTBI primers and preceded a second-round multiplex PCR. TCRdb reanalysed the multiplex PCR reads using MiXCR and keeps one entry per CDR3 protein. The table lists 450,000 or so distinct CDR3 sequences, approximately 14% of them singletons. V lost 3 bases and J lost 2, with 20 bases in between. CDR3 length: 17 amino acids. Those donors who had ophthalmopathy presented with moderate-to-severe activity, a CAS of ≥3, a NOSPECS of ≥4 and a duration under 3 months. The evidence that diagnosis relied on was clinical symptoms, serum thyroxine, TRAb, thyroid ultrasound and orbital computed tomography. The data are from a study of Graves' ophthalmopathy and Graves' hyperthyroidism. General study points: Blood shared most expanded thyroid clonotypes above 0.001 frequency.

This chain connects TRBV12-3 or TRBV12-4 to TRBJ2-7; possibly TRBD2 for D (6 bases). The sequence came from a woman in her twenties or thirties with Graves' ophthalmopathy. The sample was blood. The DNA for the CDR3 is TGTGCCAGCAGTTTCATCCCAGGTCGAGGGAGGACCTACGAGCAGTACTTC. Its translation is CASSFIPGRGRTYEQYF.